The rows below give T cell receptor beta chains drawn from one sample of a study of T cells in lung cancer brain metastases. Libraries were prepared by immunoSEQ multiplex PCR; TCRdb keeps only in-frame clonotypes and omits some of them. The repertoire consists of 2,000 to 2,500 clones, with just under 95% occurring once and the leading ten covering approximately 4.8%. Sample: tumor tissue from the primary lung tumor. These receptors were taken from a woman aged 30 to 39 with non-small cell lung cancer. CDR3s include the opening cysteine and the closing phenylalanine or tryptophan. The D gene is left open where the match is weak. The size field is filled for only some rows; it gives once, few, many or a size class.

d_call j_call v_call clone_size cdr3_aa cdr3_nt
- TRBJ1-4 TRBV12-5 - CASGLGATNEKLFF TGTGCTAGTGGTTTAGGGGCAACTAATGAAAAACTGTTTTTT
- TRBJ2-3 TRBV18 - CASSPETADTQYF TGTGCCAGCTCACCGGAGACAGCGGATACGCAGTATTTT
TRBD1 TRBJ1-1 TRBV20-1 once CSTGASTEAFF TGCAGTACAGGGGCGAGCACTGAAGCTTTCTTT
- TRBJ2-7 TRBV4-1 - CASSQDKIETFAYEQYF TGCGCCAGCAGCCAAGATAAAATCGAAACATTCGCCTACGAGCAGTACTTC
- TRBJ2-3 TRBV5-4 - CASSLGATADTQYF TGTGCCAGCAGCTTGGGAGCCACAGCGGATACGCAGTATTTT
- TRBJ1-1 TRBV7-7 - CASSSTQGNAEAFF TGTGCTAGCAGCTCCACCCAGGGAAATGCTGAAGCTTTCTTT
- TRBJ2-1 TRBV9 - CASSPGGRTNNEQFF TGTGCCAGCAGCCCAGGGGGGAGAACTAACAATGAGCAGTTCTTC
TRBD2 TRBJ2-7 TRBV4-2 - CASSQGVAGEGYEQYF TGTGCCAGCAGCCAAGGGGTGGCGGGAGAGGGCTACGAGCAGTACTTC
TRBD2 TRBJ2-1 TRBV2 - CATPPGTSGAIYNEQFF TGTGCCACCCCGCCGGGGACTAGCGGGGCAATCTACAATGAGCAGTTCTTC
- TRBJ2-6 TRBV5-1 once CASSLGAGANVLTF TGCGCCAGCAGCTTGGGGGCTGGGGCCAACGTCCTGACTTTC
TRBD1 TRBJ1-4 TRBV9 - CASSTDRGEKLFF TGTGCCAGCAGTACCGACAGGGGGGAAAAACTGTTTTTT
- TRBJ2-7 TRBV7-9 - CASSSEIPPEQYF TGTGCCAGCAGCTCGGAGATTCCGCCCGAGCAGTACTTC
- TRBJ1-1 TRBV18 - CASSRPQTEAFF TGTGCCAGCTCACGCCCACAGACTGAAGCTTTCTTT
- TRBJ2-7 TRBV6-5 - CASSYQGAYEQYF TGTGCCAGCAGTTACCAAGGAGCCTACGAGCAGTACTTC
- TRBJ2-5 TRBV4-1 - CASSSGETQYF TGCGCCAGCAGCTCCGGAGAGACCCAGTACTTC
- TRBJ2-6 TRBV6-1 - CASRDSSSGANVLTF TGTGCCAGCAGGGACAGTAGCTCTGGGGCCAACGTCCTGACTTTC
TRBD2 TRBJ2-7 TRBV11-1 - CASSLAPAGSYEQYF TGTGCCAGCAGCTTAGCCCCAGCGGGGTCCTACGAGCAGTACTTC
- TRBJ2-4 TRBV27 - CASRTLQGRDIQYF TGTGCCAGCCGAACGCTGCAGGGGAGGGACATTCAGTACTTC
TRBD2 TRBJ2-5 TRBV5-6 - CASSWRRGGQETQYF TGTGCCAGCAGCTGGAGACGGGGGGGTCAGGAGACCCAGTACTTC
- TRBJ1-5 TRBV7-7 - CASSGRLQPQHF TGTGCCAGCAGCGGCAGGTTGCAGCCCCAGCATTTT
TRBD1 TRBJ2-5 TRBV4-2 - CASSQDGQGVKTQYF TGTGCCAGCAGCCAAGATGGGCAGGGGGTGAAGACCCAGTACTTC
- TRBJ2-1 TRBV10-2 - CASSGVVGSNEQFF TGCGCCAGCAGTGGGGTGGTGGGATCCAATGAGCAGTTCTTC
- TRBJ2-7 TRBV2 once CASSDTGEQYF TGTGCCAGCAGTGACACCGGCGAGCAGTACTTC
TRBD2 TRBJ2-1 TRBV11-3 - CASSPGTSGSSGEQFF TGTGCCAGCAGCCCCGGGACTAGCGGGTCTTCGGGGGAGCAGTTCTTC
TRBD1 TRBJ2-7 TRBV6-1 - CASKKSGQSYEQYF TGTGCCAGCAAAAAGTCGGGACAGAGCTACGAGCAGTACTTC
- TRBJ2-1 TRBV7-6 - CASSLEGVNNEQFF TGTGCCAGCAGCTTAGAGGGCGTAAACAATGAGCAGTTCTTC
- TRBJ2-1 TRBV7-7 - CASSFKRENSEQFF TGTGCCAGCAGCTTCAAACGGGAGAACTCCGAGCAGTTCTTC
TRBD1 TRBJ2-3 TRBV7-9 - CASSLGQGMRTDTQYF TGTGCCAGCAGCTTAGGACAGGGGATGAGAACAGATACGCAGTATTTT
- TRBJ1-2 TRBV9 - CASSVEGYYGYTF TGTGCCAGCAGCGTAGAGGGTTACTATGGCTACACCTTC
- TRBJ1-1 TRBV2 - CASLDRMTTEAFF TGTGCCAGCCTTGATAGGATGACCACTGAAGCTTTCTTT
- TRBJ1-1 TRBV9 - CASSVELLTEAFF TGTGCCAGCAGCGTCGAGTTACTCACTGAAGCTTTCTTT
TRBD1 TRBJ2-7 TRBV28 - CASSYVAGTGGYEQYF TGTGCCAGCAGTTACGTTGCCGGGACAGGGGGCTACGAGCAGTACTTC
TRBD2 TRBJ2-5 TRBV30 - CAWSFGLAGPVPQETQYF TGTGCCTGGAGTTTTGGGCTAGCGGGACCCGTCCCTCAAGAGACCCAGTACTTC
- TRBJ1-2 TRBV14 - CASSQDRGQWGGYTF TGTGCCAGCAGCCAAGATCGCGGGCAGTGGGGAGGCTACACCTTC
- TRBJ2-3 TRBV7-9 once CASSGQGSESSTDTQYF TGTGCCAGCAGCGGGCAAGGTAGCGAGTCTAGCACAGATACGCAGTATTTT
TRBD1 TRBJ1-2 TRBV5-1 - CARTGSHYGYTF TGCGCCAGGACAGGGAGTCACTATGGCTACACCTTC
- TRBJ1-5 TRBV4-1 - CASSQDALSNQPQHF TGCGCCAGCAGCCAAGATGCACTTAGCAATCAGCCCCAGCATTTT
TRBD2 TRBJ2-5 TRBV4-1 - CASSQSSGMFGETQYF TGCGCCAGCAGCCAGAGTAGCGGGATGTTCGGGGAGACCCAGTACTTC
TRBD2 TRBJ2-6 TRBV10-1 - CASPILAGGRGANVLTF TGCGCCAGCCCAATATTAGCGGGAGGGCGGGGGGCCAACGTCCTGACTTTC
- TRBJ2-1 TRBV30 - CASAGPLAWSYNEQFF TGTGCCTCCGCGGGGCCTTTGGCTTGGTCTTATAATGAGCAGTTCTTC
TRBD1 TRBJ2-7 TRBV7-8 - CASSPRQGPSYEQYF TGTGCCAGCAGCCCCAGACAGGGTCCCTCCTACGAGCAGTACTTC
- TRBJ1-1 TRBV5-1 - CASSPGEIMNTEAFF TGCGCCAGCAGCCCAGGGGAAATTATGAACACTGAAGCTTTCTTT
TRBD2 TRBJ2-7 TRBV6-1 - CASDWLAGNYEQYF TGTGCCAGCGATTGGCTAGCGGGAAACTACGAGCAGTACTTC
TRBD2 TRBJ2-7 TRBV7-2 once CASSPIAGDSYEQYF TGTGCCAGCAGCCCCATAGCGGGAGATTCGTACGAGCAGTACTTC
TRBD1 TRBJ1-1 TRBV7-3 - CASSSTGGGRTEAFF TGTGCCAGCAGCTCGACAGGGGGCGGTCGGACTGAAGCTTTCTTT
TRBD1 TRBJ2-1 TRBV5-4 - CASSLPTGIHEQFF TGTGCCAGCAGCTTACCGACAGGGATCCATGAGCAGTTCTTC
TRBD1 TRBJ2-7 TRBV2 - CASRPGQGTYEQYF TGTGCCAGCAGACCGGGACAGGGAACCTACGAGCAGTACTTC
- TRBJ2-3 TRBV13 - CASSKVDTQYF TGTGCCAGCAGCAAAGTAGATACGCAGTATTTT
- TRBJ2-4 TRBV11-2 once CASSLDRAKNIQYF TGTGCCAGCAGCTTAGATAGAGCCAAAAACATTCAGTACTTC
- TRBJ1-1 TRBV14 - CASSQTGGYTEAFF TGTGCCAGCAGCCAAACGGGGGGGTACACTGAAGCTTTCTTT
- TRBJ1-1 TRBV20-1 - CSATLNTETFF TGCAGTGCTACTTTGAACACTGAAACTTTCTTT
- TRBJ1-1 TRBV5-6 - CASSLELVMNTEAFF TGTGCCAGCAGCTTGGAGCTAGTCATGAACACTGAAGCTTTCTTT
- TRBJ2-1 TRBV18 - CASSERWGYSISSYNEQFF TGTGCCAGCTCGGAAAGGTGGGGCTACTCGATAAGCTCCTACAATGAGCAGTTCTTC